Here is one T cell receptor beta chain with its context. The antigen is not known. This sample was taken from a study of T-cell memory formation after mild COVID-19. Overall study: TCR clusters showed largely donor specificity.

Germline-derived CDR1 and CDR2 are LGHNA and YNFKEQ. The CDR3 length is 16 residues. The ends lost 1 base at V and 2 bases at J; junction bases unmatched: 4. A 5'RACE reaction primed in the constant segment made cDNA libraries of TCR alpha and TCR beta, and these carried sample barcodes and UMIs. In TCRdb, the 5' RACE reads were re-called with MiXCR into one record per CDR3 protein. The sample holds around 530,000 distinct CDR3 sequences, roughly 20% seen once. Study-wide points: There were some responding clones in pre-infection memory, which suggested that cross-reactive memory had joined. Clones that contracted from day 15 to 85 had balanced CD4/CD8; later expanders were CD4+ biased.

The chain uses TRBV4-2 and TRBJ2-3; 9 positions match TRBD2. The sequenced sample consisted of PBMCs or a T cell subset sorted from them (not recorded which). The clonotype originates from an adult woman who had mild COVID-19 (a few samples of this study predate the infection). Cell type and time point are not known. The DNA for the CDR3 is TGTGCCAGCAGCCAAGTTTCTAGCGGGAACACAGATACGCAGTATTTT. Translated, it gives CASSQVSSGNTDTQYF.